Listed below are T cell receptor beta chains from one sample, sequenced in a study of OX40 agonist ivuxolimab in advanced cancers. Sequencing used immunoSEQ multiplex PCR; TCRdb keeps in-frame clones, though not all of them. The data hold some 51,000 clones, with over 85% observed a single time. Sequencing was performed on CD4+ or CD8+ T cells sorted from blood, taken in a trial of the OX40 agonist ivuxolimab. The receptors shown here come from an adult with an advanced solid tumor such as melanoma, head and neck, liver or kidney cancer. The CDR3 runs from the conserved cysteine through the conserved F or W. Fields, in order: V gene, J gene, CDR3 length, D gene, clone size, CDR3 protein, CDR3 DNA. A D gene is named only where the DNA matches it firmly. Only some rows state a clone size, as once, few, many or a class for expanded clones.

TRBV7-3	TRBJ2-7	13	.	.	CASSSHDGGEQYF	TGTGCCAGCAGCTCACACGACGGGGGAGAGCAGTACTTC
TRBV9	TRBJ2-1	14	TRBD2	once	CASSVYGSGNEQFF	TGTGCCAGCAGCGTATACGGTAGCGGGAATGAGCAGTTCTTC
TRBV29-1	TRBJ2-3	14	TRBD1	.	CSVYTTGSTDTQYF	TGCAGCGTTTACACGACAGGGAGCACAGATACGCAGTATTTT
TRBV7-9	TRBJ2-7	13	.	few	CASSFGASWEQYF	TGTGCCAGCAGCTTCGGGGCCTCGTGGGAGCAGTACTTC
TRBV5-6	TRBJ2-7	16	.	.	CASSLDSSDNSYEQYF	TGTGCCAGCAGCTTGGATTCTTCGGACAACTCCTACGAGCAGTACTTC
TRBV2	TRBJ1-1	16	.	once	CASSGWESSMNTEAFF	TGTGCCAGCAGTGGATGGGAGTCTTCCATGAACACTGAAGCTTTCTTT
TRBV6-5	TRBJ1-2	14	.	.	CASSYLDGYYGYTF	TGTGCCAGCAGTTATTTAGACGGATACTATGGCTACACCTTC
TRBV9	TRBJ2-3	14	.	.	CASSVGFDVDTQYF	TGTGCCAGCAGCGTAGGGTTTGATGTAGATACGCAGTATTTT
TRBV7-6	TRBJ2-3	16	TRBD2	.	CASSWTVAGGSDTQYF	TGTGCCAGCAGCTGGACTGTGGCGGGGGGTAGTGATACGCAGTATTTT
TRBV13	TRBJ1-2	11	.	.	CASSSPYGYTF	TGTGCCAGTTCGTCTCCCTATGGCTACACCTTC
TRBV2	TRBJ2-7	13	.	.	CASSGPIAYEQYF	TGTGCCAGCAGTGGACCGATAGCCTACGAGCAGTACTTC
TRBV10-2	TRBJ2-5	14	.	.	CASSEGLVVETQYF	TGCGCCAGCAGTGAAGGCCTAGTGGTAGAGACCCAGTACTTC
TRBV10-1	TRBJ2-2	13	.	few	CASSDQNTGELFF	TGCGCCAGCAGTGACCAGAACACCGGGGAGCTGTTTTTT
TRBV23-1	TRBJ2-7	15	.	.	CASWPRGAVSYEQYF	TGCGCCAGCTGGCCCCGGGGGGCAGTATCCTACGAGCAGTACTTC
TRBV9	TRBJ1-1	13	.	.	CASSGGSYTEAFF	TGTGCCAGCTCGGGAGGGTCGTACACTGAAGCTTTCTTT
TRBV7-8	TRBJ2-4	14	TRBD1	.	CASSLGTGWNIQYF	TGTGCCAGCAGCTTAGGGACAGGGTGGAACATTCAGTACTTC